This is a list of T cell receptor beta chains from one sample in a study of shared clonotypes between healthy human individuals. Using immunoSEQ multiplex PCR, the repertoire was profiled, and TCRdb retains in-frame clones only, with some absent. The data hold roughly 1,000,000 clones, with about 84% observed a single time. Sequenced material: memory CD4+ T cells from PBMCs. These receptors were collected from a man between 18 and 29 years old in good health. Some clones in this sample may be carry-over from other donors' samples. Both conserved end residues are part of each CDR3. D genes are given only for firm matches. The size field is filled for only some rows; it gives once, few, many or a size class.

D | J | V | size | DNA | CDR3
- | TRBJ2-7 | TRBV7-9 | - | TGTGCCAGCAGCTTAGAGGGGGGGCACTCCTACGAGCAGTACTTC | CASSLEGGHSYEQYF
- | TRBJ1-1 | TRBV18 | - | TGTGCCAGCTCACCCACCGGGACGACTGAAGCTTTCTTT | CASSPTGTTEAFF
- | TRBJ1-5 | TRBV5-6 | - | TGTGCCAGCCCCCCCCTTGTCGGGTCCCAGCATTTT | CASPPLVGSQHF
- | TRBJ2-2 | TRBV4-1 | - | TGCGCCAGCAGCCACCGCACCGGGGAGCTGTTTTTT | CASSHRTGELFF
TRBD1 | TRBJ2-2 | TRBV9 | - | TGTGCCAGTGACAGGGAGAGCACCGGGGAGCTGTTTTTT | CASDRESTGELFF
- | TRBJ2-3 | TRBV27 | few | TGTGCCAGCACCAAACAGGGCCCGCTAACAGATACGCAGTATTTT | CASTKQGPLTDTQYF
- | TRBJ2-1 | TRBV9 | - | TGTGCCAGCAGCGCAGACAGTTACAATGAGCAGTTCTTC | CASSADSYNEQFF
- | TRBJ1-1 | TRBV7-9 | - | TGTGCCAGCAGCTTAAGGCGGGGGATGAACACTGAAGCTTTCTTT | CASSLRRGMNTEAFF
- | TRBJ2-5 | TRBV9 | many | TGTGCCAGCAGCGTAGGGACACAAGAGACCCAGTACTTC | CASSVGTQETQYF
TRBD1 | TRBJ1-1 | TRBV7-9 | - | TGTGCCAGCAGCCCCGGGACAGGGGGCGGGTTAAACACTGAAGCTTTCTTT | CASSPGTGGGLNTEAFF
- | TRBJ1-1 | TRBV18 | - | TGTGCCAGCTCACCGGGCCCTATGAACACTGAAGCTTTCTTT | CASSPGPMNTEAFF
- | TRBJ1-5 | TRBV7-2 | - | TGTGCCAGCAGCTTAGCGGGAGGGTTTGGCAATCAGCCCCAGCATTTT | CASSLAGGFGNQPQHF
- | TRBJ2-3 | TRBV5-1 | once | TGCGCCAGCAGCTTGGGGAGCGGGCCTAGCACAGATACGCAGTATTTT | CASSLGSGPSTDTQYF
TRBD1 | TRBJ2-7 | TRBV11-2 | - | TGTGCCAGCAGCGCCGGGACAGGAGAATACGAGCAGTACTTC | CASSAGTGEYEQYF
- | TRBJ1-1 | TRBV5-1 | - | TGCGCCAGCAGCTTGGGGGGCAGGGTGAACACTGAAGCTTTCTTT | CASSLGGRVNTEAFF
TRBD1 | TRBJ2-7 | TRBV7-2 | - | TGTGCCAGCAGCTTAGGGGACAGGGTCCACGAGCAGTACTTC | CASSLGDRVHEQYF
TRBD2 | TRBJ2-7 | TRBV5-1 | - | TGCGCCAGCAGCTGGGGACTAGCGGAGGCCTACGAGCAGTACTTC | CASSWGLAEAYEQYF
- | TRBJ2-1 | TRBV7-9 | - | TGTGCCAGCGGGATTAAGGACTACAGAGAGCAGTTCTTC | CASGIKDYREQFF
- | TRBJ1-5 | TRBV30 | - | TGTGCCTGGAGCTCGGGCCGGGATCAGCCCCAGCATTTT | CAWSSGRDQPQHF
- | TRBJ2-3 | TRBV6-1 | - | TGTGCCAGCAGTGAATGGAGCACAGATACGCAGTATTTT | CASSEWSTDTQYF
TRBD1 | TRBJ1-2 | TRBV7-8 | few | TGTGCCAGCAGCTTGCCTAGGGGGCTTGGTTATGGCTACACCTTC | CASSLPRGLGYGYTF
TRBD1 | TRBJ2-4 | TRBV6-5 | - | TGTGCCAGCAGTTACAGGGGGCCTCTGGCCAAAAACATTCAGTACTTC | CASSYRGPLAKNIQYF
TRBD1 | TRBJ1-1 | TRBV28 | - | TGTGCCAGCTCCGAGGGGGCATCTGAAGCTTTCTTT | CASSEGASEAFF
TRBD2 | TRBJ2-3 | TRBV29-1 | few | TGCAGCACAATCCCGGGACTAGGGCAGGATACGCAGTATTTT | CSTIPGLGQDTQYF
TRBD2 | TRBJ2-5 | TRBV5-1 | - | TGCGCCAGCAGCTCGACGGGAGGGCCCCGAGAGACCCAGTACTTC | CASSSTGGPRETQYF
- | TRBJ2-4 | TRBV28 | few | TGTGCCAGCAGTTTGTTAGGGGGAAACATTCAGTACTTC | CASSLLGGNIQYF
TRBD2 | TRBJ2-1 | TRBV28 | - | TGTGCCAGCAGTCATAGCGGGAGTGGCTACAATGAGCAGTTCTTC | CASSHSGSGYNEQFF
TRBD1 | TRBJ1-1 | TRBV6-5 | - | TGTGCCAGCAGTACCCCTCGGACAGGGGCTGAAGCTTTCTTT | CASSTPRTGAEAFF
- | TRBJ1-2 | TRBV29-1 | - | TGCAGCGTACCCCTACCAGGATTTCGAAGGGGCTACACCTTC | CSVPLPGFRRGYTF
- | TRBJ2-7 | TRBV19 | - | TGTGCCAGTAGAGGACAGCCAACCTTTGAGCAGTACTTC | CASRGQPTFEQYF
- | TRBJ1-2 | TRBV27 | - | TGTGCCAGCAGTGAATCCCCCGGGCAGGCTCAAGTCTATGGCTACACCTTC | CASSESPGQAQVYGYTF
- | TRBJ2-5 | TRBV28 | - | TGTGCCAGCAGTTTAGCCCACGGATGGGCGGAGACCCAGTACTTC | CASSLAHGWAETQYF